Listed here are 32 T cell receptor beta chains from one sample, sequenced in a study of blood T cell repertoires in COVID-19. The table came from immunoSEQ multiplex PCR; TCRdb's copy has only in-frame clones and leaves some out. The sample holds approximately 100,000 clones, roughly 84% seen once. Specimen: peripheral blood. These receptor sequences come from a human donor in a cohort sampled during active COVID-19.

The chain combines TRBV19 with TRBJ2-1, with TRBD1 identical over 10 bases. The CDR3 loop spans 16 amino acids. From germline, CDR1 is LNHDA and CDR2 SQIVND (reference sequence). After removal of 5 bases from V and 7 bases from J, the junction contained 11 bases not matched to a gene. This chain's CDR3 is CASSDPRQGARNEQFF. The CDR3 region has the DNA TGTGCCAGTAGTGACCCAAGACAGGGGGCGCGTAATGAGCAGTTCTTC.

The V gene is TRBV5-4, the J gene TRBJ2-7; TRBD2 matches at 10 bases. J gave up 7 bases and V 0 bases, and 7 bases lay outside the gene matches. Germline CDR1 reads SGHNT; CDR2 reads YYREEE (reference sequence). The CDR3 length is 15 residues. Here the CDR3 DNA reads TGTGCCAGCAGCTTGGTTTCGGGACTAGCGTCTGAGCAGTACTTC. Protein sequence: CASSLVSGLASEQYF.

The V and J genes are TRBV5-1 and TRBJ1-2; 9 bases fit TRBD1. Unmatched junction bases numbered 6, after V lost 3 bases and J lost 3 bases. CDR3 length equals 15 residues. The germline V gene encodes CDR1 SGHRS and CDR2 YFSETQ. CDR3 in amino acids: CASSSGTGGDYGYTF. CDR3 in DNA: TGCGCCAGCAGCTCAGGTACAGGGGGCGACTATGGCTACACCTTC.

This clone showed up just once. The gene calls are TRBV9 and TRBJ2-1; 10 positions match TRBD1. Germline V gene sequence: CDR1 SGDLS, CDR2 YYNGEE. Losses at the gene ends were 1 base for V and 3 bases for J; bases not matched to a gene: 4. The CDR3 runs to 16 residues. The CDR3 reads CASSVLGTGVYNEQFF. CDR3 DNA: TGTGCCAGCAGCGTACTCGGGACAGGGGTCTACAATGAGCAGTTCTTC.

The rearrangement uses TRBV5-4 and TRBJ2-7, with 10 bases identical to TRBD2. Per germline, CDR1 SGHNT and CDR2 YYREEE (reference sequence). V lost 5 bases to trimming and J lost 2 bases; unmatched junction nucleotides: 7. The CDR3 is 15 amino acids. CDR3 loop: CASSKSGGGPYEQYF. CDR3 nucleotide sequence: TGTGCCAGCAGTAAGAGCGGGGGGGGGCCCTACGAGCAGTACTTC.

The V and J genes are TRBV19 and TRBJ2-5; 9 positions match TRBD1. J gave up 4 bases and V 10 bases, and 1 base lay outside the gene matches. The CDR3 runs to 11 residues. Germline V gene sequence: CDR1 LNHDA, CDR2 SQIVND (reference sequence). The CDR3 spells CATGQGETQYF. The CDR3 region has the DNA TGTGCCACGGGACAGGGAGAGACCCAGTACTTC.

This rearrangement joins TRBV5-1 to TRBJ1-2, with D uncertain. The V and J ends lost 2 bases and 10 bases respectively, with 18 bases between them. The CDR3 is made up of 14 amino acids. Looked up from germline, CDR1 is SGHRS and CDR2 is YFSETQ. As DNA, the CDR3 is TGCGCCAGCAGCTTTAACTACCCGTCTATGGACTACACCTTC. Protein: CASSFNYPSMDYTF.

This clone occurred once. The V call is TRBV27, the J call TRBJ2-1; 7 nucleotides line up with TRBD1. In germline, CDR1 is MNHEY, CDR2 SMNVEV (reference sequence). The CDR3 consists of 13 residues. Trimming cost V 7 bases and J 4 bases; bases outside gene matches: 4. The CDR3 reads CASKGTAYNEQFF. The CDR3, as DNA: TGTGCCAGCAAAGGGACAGCTTACAATGAGCAGTTCTTC.

This chain uses TRBV5-6 with TRBJ1-2, with D tentatively TRBD1 (5 bases). V was trimmed by 4 bases and J by 0 bases, leaving 25 bases between them. This CDR3 region has 19 residues. Germline assignment: CDR1 SGHDT and CDR2 YYEEEE. The CDR3 bases are TGTGCCAGCAGCCCGCCCGTGGCGGGGCTGTGGGGCGCTAACTATGGCTACACCTTC. Its protein is CASSPPVAGLWGANYGYTF. Based on the CDR3 plus reference TRBV5-6 and TRBJ1-2, the full variable domain is DAGVTQSPTHLIKTRGQQVTLRCSPKSGHDTVSWYQQALGQGPQFIFQYYEEEERQRGNFPDRFSGHQFPNYSSELNVNALLLGDSALYLCASSPPVAGLWGANYGYTFGSGTRLTVV.

This chain links TRBV7-2 with TRBJ2-2, with TRBD1 matching over 12 bases. V lost 4 bases to trimming and J lost 7 bases; unmatched junction nucleotides: 7. Germline CDR1 SGHTA, CDR2 FQGNSA. This CDR3 is 16 amino acids long. The CDR3 loop is CASSSRDRGLYGELFF. For the CDR3, the DNA is TGTGCCAGCAGCTCCCGGGACAGGGGGCTTTACGGGGAGCTGTTTTTT.

The rearrangement uses TRBV29-1 and TRBJ2-7; TRBD1 aligns across 9 bases. The V gene's germline CDR1 is SQVTM and CDR2 ANQGSEA. V lost 1 base and J lost 3; bases outside the gene matches: 4. The CDR3 extends over 14 amino acids. This CDR3 is CSVEGPGQGYEQYF. The CDR3 DNA follows: TGCAGCGTTGAAGGCCCGGGACAGGGCTACGAGCAGTACTTC.

The rearrangement joins TRBV11-3 to TRBJ1-1, with a weak D call TRBD1 (6 bases). V shed 0 bases and J shed 10 bases, with 12 bases lying between them. The germline V gene has CDR1 SGHNT and CDR2 YENEEA. This CDR3 region has 13 residues. CDR3 in DNA: TGTGCCAGCAGCTTAGAAGGGGAAGGGGGAGCTTTCTTT. This codes for CASSLEGEGGAFF. The full variable domain, rest sourced from reference TRBV11-3 and TRBJ1-1, is EAGVVQSPRYKIIEKKQPVAFWCNPISGHNTLYWYLQNLGQGPELLIRYENEEAVDDSQLPKDRFSAERLKGVDSTLKIQPAELGDSAVYLCASSLEGEGGAFFGQGTRLTVV.

The chain has TRBV28 and TRBJ2-2; perhaps TRBD2 as D (6 bases). The CDR3 has 13 residues. The germline V and J ends were trimmed by 7 bases and 6 bases, with 12 bases remaining between them. CDR1 MDHEN and CDR2 SYDVKM come from the germline V gene. CDR3 region: CASKWWGAGELFF. CDR3 DNA: TGTGCCAGCAAGTGGTGGGGGGCCGGGGAGCTGTTTTTT.

This clone was recorded a few times. The J gene is TRBJ2-1, the V gene TRBV11-3, with 10 bases identical to TRBD2. Per germline, CDR1 SGHNT and CDR2 YENEEA. V was clipped by 5 bases and J by 4 bases; unmatched bases: 5. CDR3 length: 15 amino acids. This CDR3 reads CASSPLAGDYNEQFF. CDR3 sequence (DNA): TGTGCCAGCAGCCCCCTAGCGGGGGATTACAATGAGCAGTTCTTC.

This chain joins TRBV4-2 and TRBJ2-1, with 11 bases identical to TRBD2. V dropped 4 bases and J dropped 4; count of bases not matched to a gene: 12. Germline CDR1 is LGHNA and CDR2 is YNFKEQ. The CDR3 runs 18 residues. CDR3 coding DNA: TGTGCCAGCAGCCCAATACTAGCGGGGGCCCTCTCGTACAATGAGCAGTTCTTC. Protein product: CASSPILAGALSYNEQFF.

This chain joins TRBV5-1 and TRBJ2-1, with 10 bases lining up with TRBD2. The CDR3 runs 16 residues. Germline V gives CDR1 SGHRS, CDR2 YFSETQ. V trimming: 4 bases; J trimming: 4 bases; junction bases outside the gene matches: 8. CDR3 DNA sequence: TGCGCCAGCAGCGACCCCCTTAGCGGGGGGTACAATGAGCAGTTCTTC. Its translation: CASSDPLSGGYNEQFF.

The gene calls are TRBV7-2 and TRBJ2-1, with 10 bases matching TRBD1. CDR3 length equals 14 residues. The V gene's germline CDR1 is SGHTA and CDR2 FQGNSA. V lost 7 bases, J lost 5 bases, and 5 bases stayed unmatched. The CDR3 DNA reads TGTGCCAGCATGAGGGACAGGGGCAACAATGAGCAGTTCTTC. This gives the protein CASMRDRGNNEQFF.

This chain connects TRBV9 to TRBJ1-2; the D gene is possibly TRBD1 (6 bases). From germline, CDR1 is SGDLS and CDR2 YYNGEE. Trimming took 2 bases from V and 6 from J, leaving 17 bases between them. The CDR3 is 15 residues long. The CDR3 here is CASSVTSGTLHGYTF. In DNA form, the CDR3 reads TGTGCCAGCAGCGTGACGTCCGGGACATTGCATGGCTACACCTTC.

The chain combines TRBV11-3 with TRBJ2-7, with D perhaps matching TRBD2 (6 bases). The CDR3 runs to 14 residues. Looked up from germline, CDR1 is SGHNT and CDR2 is YENEEA. V was shortened by 5 bases and J by 6 bases, with 17 bases between the two germline ends. CDR3 amino acids: CASSGRRGGSEQYF. The CDR3 DNA reads as TGTGCCAGCAGCGGACGCCGGGGAGGCTCCGAGCAGTACTTC.

This chain uses TRBV21-1 with TRBJ2-3; the table's D call of TRBD2 was not tested on the DNA. TRBV21-1 is a pseudogene. This CDR3 is 16 amino acids long. CDR3 residues: CASSKGAGKSADTQYF. DNA for the CDR3: TGTGCCAGCAGCAAGGGAGCGGGAAAGAGCGCAGATACGCAGTATTTT.

The genes are TRBV19 and TRBJ2-6, with D possibly TRBD1 on 6 matching bases. The CDR3 is made up of 19 amino acids. The germline V gene has CDR1 LNHDA and CDR2 SQIVND (reference sequence). V was cut by 4 bases and J by 0 bases, with 19 bases left in between. The CDR3 reads CASSTRGTLVHSGANVLTF. CDR3 sequence (DNA): TGTGCCAGTAGTACAAGGGGGACCCTTGTTCACTCTGGGGCCAACGTCCTGACTTTC.

V and J are TRBV2 and TRBJ1-5, with unresolved D. The CDR3 is 17 amino acids. The V end was cut by 1 base, the J end by 1 base, with 14 bases between. Germline V gives CDR1 SNHLY, CDR2 FYNNEI. CDR3: CASSEVLAVNSNQPQHF. The CDR3 DNA sequence: TGTGCCAGCAGTGAAGTTCTAGCGGTCAACAGCAATCAGCCCCAGCATTTT.

The chain has TRBV6-1 and TRBJ2-7, with D possibly matching TRBD1 (6 bases). The V end lost 3 bases, the J end lost 4 bases, and 16 bases lay between the germline ends. This CDR3 has 15 residues. Germline CDR1 and CDR2: MNHNS and SASEGT. The CDR3 spells CASSEVLQGRYEQYF. CDR3 coding DNA: TGTGCCAGCAGTGAGGTACTGCAGGGGCGGTACGAGCAGTACTTC.

The chain is built from TRBV5-6 and TRBJ1-3, with TRBD1 identical over 7 bases. Germline CDR1 SGHDT, CDR2 YYEEEE. With 2 bases clipped from V and 6 bases from J, the junction kept 8 bases outside the gene matches. This CDR3 region has 15 residues. The CDR3 spells CASSFGTGVANTIYF. The CDR3 region has the DNA TGTGCCAGCAGCTTTGGTACAGGGGTTGCAAACACCATATATTTT.

V usage is TRBV18 and J usage is TRBJ1-4; a weak D match, TRBD1 (5 bases). Trimming cost V 3 bases and J 4 bases, with 6 bases left between them. Germline lookup yields CDR1 KGHSH and CDR2 LQKENI. The CDR3 consists of 13 residues. The CDR3 DNA reads TGTGCCAGCTCACCGCAGGGTAATGAAAAACTGTTTTTT. Encoded protein: CASSPQGNEKLFF.

The chain combines TRBV5-1 with TRBJ2-1, with D possibly TRBD1 on 6 matching bases. Germline CDR1 reads SGHRS; CDR2 reads YFSETQ. Trimming pared 7 bases from V and 10 bases from J, leaving 15 bases between. There are 12 residues in the CDR3. The CDR3 protein is CASSRVRGEQFF. The CDR3 DNA sequence: TGCGCCAGCTCCCGCGTCAGGGGCGAGCAGTTCTTC. Drawing the rest from reference TRBV5-1 and TRBJ2-1, the complete variable domain is KAGVTQTPRYLIKTRGQQVTLSCSPISGHRSVSWYQQTPGQGLQFLFEYFSETQRNKGNFPGRFSGRQFSNSRSEMNVSTLELGDSALYLCASSRVRGEQFFGPGTRLTVL.

CDR3 coding DNA: TGTGCCAGCAGCTTTGGGGGCGACACCGGGGAGCTGTTTTTT. Translation gives CASSFGGDTGELFF. This chain links TRBV11-3 with TRBJ2-2, with D possibly being TRBD1 (6 bases). Germline V lookup: CDR1 SGHNT, CDR2 YENEEA. This CDR3 region has 14 residues. Trimming removed 3 bases at V and 3 bases at J, with 8 bases between.

This clone was seen only once. This chain joins TRBV29-1 and TRBJ1-1, with D possibly being TRBD1 (6 bases). V was pared by 3 bases and J by 10 bases, with 15 bases between. The CDR3 sequence is 12 residues long. CDR1 and CDR2 from the germline V gene are SQVTM and ANQGSEA. The CDR3 region has the DNA TGCAGCGTTGAGGGCAGGGACATGGGAGCTTTCTTT. This translates into CSVEGRDMGAFF. Variable domain in full (rest from reference TRBV29-1 and TRBJ1-1): SAVISQKPSRDICQRGTSLTIQCQVDSQVTMMFWYRQQPGQSLTLIATANQGSEATYESGFVIDKFPISRPNLTFSTLTVSNMSPEDSSIYLCSVEGRDMGAFFGQGTRLTVV.

The V gene is TRBV11-3, the J gene TRBJ2-1; 9 bases agree with TRBD2. The CDR3 has 14 amino acids. V lost 5 bases and J lost 8; bases outside the gene matches: 7. Germline assignment: CDR1 SGHNT and CDR2 YENEEA. The DNA of the CDR3 is TGTGCCAGCAGCGAGGGACTAGCATTCGATGAGCAGTTCTTC. This encodes CASSEGLAFDEQFF.

This chain uses TRBV9 with TRBJ1-3; no clear D gene. This CDR3 has 15 amino acids. Germline V lookup: CDR1 SGDLS, CDR2 YYNGEE. Trimming took 4 bases from V and 3 from J, leaving 14 bases between them. The CDR3 coding sequence is TGTGCCAGCAGCACACATATGGAGGGTGGAAACACCATATATTTT. It encodes CASSTHMEGGNTIYF.

V is TRBV19 and J is TRBJ1-4, with 10 bases lining up with TRBD1. The germline gives CDR1 LNHDA, CDR2 SQIVND (reference sequence). V shed 6 bases and J 8 bases; nucleotides not matched to a gene: 9. The length of the CDR3 is 15 residues. The CDR3 DNA sequence: TGTGCCAGTAGCCCCGCCGGGACAGGGGTCGAAAAACTGTTTTTT. The encoded protein is CASSPAGTGVEKLFF.

CDR3 sequence (DNA): TGTGCCAGTAGTATCCATGGGTTTAGGGGGACCGGGGAGCTGTTTTTT. Translating gives CASSIHGFRGTGELFF. The rearrangement joins TRBV19 to TRBJ2-2; perhaps TRBD1 as D (6 bases). In germline, CDR1 is LNHDA, CDR2 SQIVND (reference sequence). The CDR3 sequence is 16 residues long. V lost 3 bases and J lost 5, with 16 bases in between. The entire variable domain, with the rest obtained from reference TRBV19 and TRBJ2-2, is as follows: DGGITQSPKYLFRKEGQNVTLSCEQNLNHDAMYWYRQDPGQGLRLIYYSQIVNDFQKGDIAEGYSVSREKKESFPLTVTSAQKNPTAFYLCASSIHGFRGTGELFFGEGSRLTVL.